This record looks at one TCR beta chain sequence and its context. The entry originates in a study of control samples from healthy donors and cancer patients. The CDR3 has 17 amino acids. The repertoire was sequenced with immunoSEQ multiplex PCR; TCRdb's copy has only in-frame clones and lacks some. Here the sample spans roughly 69,000 clones, 87% being singletons. Sequencing was carried out using PBMCs. The chain recombines TRBV21-1 with TRBJ2-3; the table's D call of TRBD2 was not tested on the DNA. TRBV21-1 is a listed pseudogene. The origin of this receptor is a woman aged 50 to 60 with head and neck cancer. The CDR3 coding sequence is TGTGCCAGCAGCAAAGCCCGTACTAGCGGGGAACAGGATACGCAGTATTTT. As protein: CASSKARTSGEQDTQYF.